A single count supports the clone carrying this T cell receptor beta chain. With 5 bases removed from V and 3 bases from J, the gap between germline ends came to 13 bases. CDR3 length equals 15 residues. Germline V CDR1 and CDR2: LNHDA, SQIVND (reference sequence). The donor cohort consisted entirely of Caucasian adults residing in Nashville, Tennessee. The data are from a study of shared clonotypes between healthy human individuals. Some clones are missing from TCRdb's copy, which holds only in-frame ones; the method was immunoSEQ multiplex PCR. The sample has hundreds of thousands of clones, approximately 97% seen once.

The receptor was isolated from a woman in her twenties or thirties in good health. V gene TRBV19 combines with J gene TRBJ2-2, with a tentative D call TRBD1 (6 bases). Sequencing used naive CD4+ T cells sorted from blood. Specified subset: CD45RA+ positively selected. Here the CDR3 reads CASSSGASDTGELFF. Written as DNA, the CDR3 is TGTGCCAGTAGTTCAGGGGCGTCTGACACCGGGGAGCTGTTTTTT. The full variable domain, with the rest looked up from reference TRBV19 and TRBJ2-2, is DGGITQSPKYLFRKEGQNVTLSCEQNLNHDAMYWYRQDPGQGLRLIYYSQIVNDFQKGDIAEGYSVSREKKESFPLTVTSAQKNPTAFYLCASSSGASDTGELFFGEGSRLTVL.